This note documents a single TCR beta chain sequence. These data are taken from a study of blood T cell repertoires in COVID-19. Study information: Sites across the United States, Italy and Spain contributed samples from acute and convalescent COVID-19. In each case, the material was cDNA or gDNA derived from T cells, B-cell-depleted T cells, or PBMCs.

The V segment lost 7 bases and the J segment 0 bases; nucleotides outside the gene matches: 7. CDR1 SQVTM and CDR2 ANQGSEA come from the germline V gene. The CDR3 length is 15 residues. Per the original data handling: By means of reference gene primer amplification, nucleated cell counts were estimated. Sequencing was performed with immunoSEQ multiplex PCR; in TCRdb, only in-frame clones are kept and a portion is missing. The V and J calls and clone size were taken over from that table, and D and trimming were inferred from the DNA. This sample has 130,000 or so clones; 75% to 80% occur once, and the top ten carry 7.9%.

This chain joins TRBV29-1 and TRBJ2-1, with 9 bases aligning to TRBD2. Sequenced material: peripheral blood. This clonotype originated in a human donor in a cohort sampled during active COVID-19. The CDR3 DNA reads as TGCAGCGCCACCCAGCGGGGGGCCTCCTACAATGAGCAGTTCTTC. Its translation is CSATQRGASYNEQFF.